This is a list of T cell receptor beta chains from one sample in a study of blood T cells in healthy people across ages. TCRdb ran MiXCR on the 5' RACE reads and lists one entry per CDR3 protein. The sample yields about a million distinct CDR3 sequences, about 44% seen once. Source material: blood. Receptor source: a man aged 25-45 years in good health. CDR3s include the opening cysteine and the closing phenylalanine or tryptophan. D genes are given only for firm matches. Rows may omit the clone size; those that give it use once, few, many or a size class.

j_gene | d_gene | v_gene | abundance | CDR3aa | CDR3nt
TRBJ2-7 | - | TRBV6-2/TRBV6-3 | - | CASSPIAGQPHYEQYF | TGTGCCAGCAGTCCAATTGCGGGACAGCCACACTACGAGCAGTACTTC
TRBJ2-1 | TRBD2 | TRBV29-1 | - | CSVRLAREQFF | TGCAGCGTTAGACTAGCACGCGAGCAGTTCTTC
TRBJ2-3 | TRBD1 | TRBV6-1 | - | CASSTTGGRADTQYF | TGTGCCAGCAGTACGACAGGGGGTCGGGCAGATACGCAGTATTTT
TRBJ2-5 | - | TRBV6-1 | few | CASSPSGTQETQYF | TGTGCCAGCAGTCCCTCCGGGACGCAAGAGACCCAGTACTTC
TRBJ1-2 | TRBD1 | TRBV28 | - | CASMDRTTKGYTF | TGTGCCAGCATGGACAGGACGACTAAGGGCTACACCTTC
TRBJ2-1 | TRBD2 | TRBV11-3 | - | CASSISGVPYNEQFF | TGTGCCAGCAGCATTAGCGGGGTCCCCTACAATGAGCAGTTCTTC
TRBJ1-4 | TRBD1 | TRBV28 | - | CASYGQGAGEKLFF | TGTGCCAGCTATGGACAGGGGGCGGGAGAAAAACTGTTTTTT
TRBJ2-4 | - | TRBV10-3 | - | CAISANQEGNIQYF | TGTGCCATCAGTGCAAATCAGGAGGGGAACATTCAGTACTTC
TRBJ1-2 | - | TRBV7-2 | - | CASSGTAVYGYTF | TGTGCCAGCAGCGGCACAGCAGTCTATGGCTACACCTTC
TRBJ1-2 | - | TRBV6-5 | few | CASSYSPGEIYGYTF | TGTGCCAGCAGTTACTCTCCGGGCGAGATTTATGGCTACACCTTC
TRBJ2-7 | - | TRBV27 | few | CASSHDSGTSFSYEQYF | TGTGCCAGCAGTCACGATTCCGGGACCAGCTTCTCCTACGAGCAGTACTTC
TRBJ1-1 | - | TRBV5-5 | - | CASSPSLYDTEAFF | TGTGCCAGCAGCCCTTCCCTCTATGACACTGAAGCTTTCTTT
TRBJ2-3 | - | TRBV30 | - | CAWSSWGRTDTQYF | TGTGCCTGGAGTTCTTGGGGACGGACAGATACGCAGTATTTT
TRBJ2-5 | - | TRBV5-5 | - | CASSLVWTETQYF | TGTGCCAGCAGCTTAGTATGGACAGAGACCCAGTACTTC
TRBJ1-2 | TRBD1 | TRBV3-1 | - | CASRPPGQANYGYTF | TGTGCCAGCAGGCCCCCGGGACAGGCTAACTATGGCTACACCTTC
TRBJ1-5 | - | TRBV10-3 | - | CAFSEDSRNQPQHF | TGTGCCTTCAGTGAGGACAGTCGCAATCAGCCCCAGCATTTT
TRBJ2-3 | - | TRBV6-1 | few | CASSEPVGLAQYF | TGTGCCAGCAGTGAGCCGGTGGGACTTGCGCAGTATTTT
TRBJ2-5 | TRBD1 | TRBV7-9 | - | CASSLNRGSLKTQYF | TGTGCCAGCAGCTTAAACAGGGGGAGTTTAAAGACCCAGTACTTC
TRBJ1-1 | - | TRBV29-1 | - | CSVDPDGSGTEAFF | TGCAGCGTTGATCCCGACGGGAGTGGAACTGAAGCTTTCTTT
TRBJ1-6 | - | TRBV6-1 | few | CASSLTNTGSSPLHF | TGTGCCAGCAGTCTAACGAACACAGGAAGTTCACCCCTCCACTTT
TRBJ2-7 | TRBD1 | TRBV15 | few | CATSRDSGQVSSYEQYF | TGTGCCACCAGCAGAGATTCTGGACAGGTGAGCTCCTACGAGCAGTACTTC
TRBJ2-5 | TRBD2 | TRBV28 | - | CASSFWPSGKETQYF | TGTGCCAGCAGTTTCTGGCCTAGCGGGAAAGAGACCCAGTACTTC
TRBJ2-7 | - | TRBV25-1 | few | CASREAGSSYEQYF | TGTGCCAGCAGGGAGGCCGGGAGCTCCTACGAGCAGTACTTC
TRBJ2-3 | TRBD1 | TRBV20-1 | - | CSAVTGGTDTQYF | TGCAGTGCTGTGACAGGGGGCACAGATACGCAGTATTTT
TRBJ2-2 | TRBD1 | TRBV5-1 | once | CASSFSGQPNTGELFF | TGCGCCAGCAGCTTCTCGGGACAGCCAAACACCGGGGAGCTGTTTTTT
TRBJ2-2 | TRBD1 | TRBV12-3/TRBV12-4 | - | CAGSSISGGDTGELFF | TGTGCCGGGTCGTCGATATCAGGGGGCGACACCGGGGAGCTGTTTTTT
TRBJ2-1 | TRBD2 | TRBV5-8 | - | CASSWTSGGVSSYNEQFF | TGTGCCAGCAGCTGGACTAGCGGGGGGGTGAGCTCCTACAATGAGCAGTTCTTC
TRBJ2-1 | - | TRBV20-1 | - | CSAIRTESSYNEQFF | TGCAGTGCCATCCGGACAGAGAGCTCCTACAATGAGCAGTTCTTC
TRBJ1-6 | - | TRBV6-2/TRBV6-3 | - | CASSYSPGRILEASSPLHF | TGTGCCAGCAGTTACTCGCCGGGACGGATTTTGGAGGCCTCTTCACCCCTCCACTTT
TRBJ1-2 | TRBD1 | TRBV20-1 | few | CSARFPYRGAGYGYTF | TGCAGTGCTAGATTTCCTTACAGGGGTGCGGGCTATGGCTACACCTTC
TRBJ2-5 | - | TRBV4-1 | few | CASSQGTANDFRETQYF | TGCGCCAGCAGCCAGGGGACGGCTAATGATTTTCGGGAGACCCAGTACTTC
TRBJ2-1 | TRBD2 | TRBV5-1 | - | CASSLRLAGPIPHNEQFF | TGCGCCAGCAGCTTGAGACTAGCGGGTCCTATCCCCCACAATGAGCAGTTCTTC
TRBJ1-2 | TRBD1 | TRBV28 | few | CASSLPGQGFEGYTF | TGTGCCAGCAGTCTCCCGGGACAGGGTTTCGAAGGCTACACCTTC
TRBJ1-4 | - | TRBV30 | - | CAWETGHGEKLFF | TGTGCCTGGGAAACAGGGCATGGGGAAAAACTGTTTTTT
TRBJ2-3 | TRBD1 | TRBV29-1 | - | CSVGTGAYTDTQYF | TGCAGCGTTGGCACAGGGGCATACACAGATACGCAGTATTTT
TRBJ2-7 | - | TRBV28 | once | CASRPSDSSPLGEQYF | TGTGCCAGCAGACCCTCAGACAGTTCTCCGTTGGGCGAGCAGTACTTC
TRBJ2-6 | TRBD1 | TRBV29-1 | - | CSVIMGTGRTSGANVLTF | TGCAGCGTTATTATGGGGACAGGCCGGACCTCTGGGGCCAACGTCCTGACTTTC
TRBJ2-5 | TRBD1 | TRBV11-2 | - | CASSFDRGTQETQYF | TGTGCCAGCAGCTTCGACAGGGGTACTCAAGAGACCCAGTACTTC
TRBJ2-7 | - | TRBV6-2/TRBV6-3 | - | CASSYGGALTYEQYF | TGTGCCAGCAGTTACGGCGGGGCCTTAACGTACGAGCAGTACTTC
TRBJ1-2 | - | TRBV6-1 | few | CASQFPPTRLGYTF | TGTGCCAGCCAGTTCCCGCCTACTCGCTTGGGCTACACCTTC
TRBJ2-4 | - | TRBV11-2 | - | CASSFTVGDDIQYF | TGTGCCAGCAGCTTTACTGTCGGGGATGACATTCAGTACTTC
TRBJ2-5 | TRBD1 | TRBV9 | - | CASSTQGTGKETQYF | TGTGCCAGCAGCACACAAGGGACAGGGAAAGAGACCCAGTACTTC
TRBJ2-7 | - | TRBV4-3 | - | CASSQDGGSNEQYF | TGCGCCAGCAGCCAAGATGGAGGGTCCAACGAGCAGTACTTC
TRBJ2-1 | TRBD1 | TRBV9 | few | CASSVAGQVYEQFF | TGTGCCAGCAGCGTAGCGGGACAGGTATATGAGCAGTTCTTC
TRBJ2-1 | TRBD2 | TRBV28 | - | CASTASGGDISYNEQFF | TGTGCCAGCACAGCTAGCGGGGGGGATATCTCCTACAATGAGCAGTTCTTC
TRBJ1-1 | - | TRBV19 | - | CASSAFMNTEAFF | TGTGCCAGTAGTGCATTCATGAACACTGAAGCTTTCTTT
TRBJ2-1 | - | TRBV7-9 | few | CASSQGGLSSYNEQFF | TGTGCCAGCAGTCAAGGAGGTCTTAGCTCCTACAATGAGCAGTTCTTC
TRBJ1-1 | - | TRBV12-3/TRBV12-4 | - | CASIPQGVKGTEAFF | TGTGCCAGCATCCCCCAAGGGGTGAAAGGCACTGAAGCTTTCTTT
TRBJ1-6 | - | TRBV7-2 | - | CASSPLVGKNGSPLHF | TGTGCCAGCAGCCCCCTTGTAGGGAAGAACGGTTCACCCCTCCACTTT
TRBJ2-7 | TRBD1 | TRBV6-2/TRBV6-3 | - | CASSRTGSSYNEQYF | TGTGCCAGCAGCAGGACAGGGTCCTCCTACAATGAGCAGTACTTC
TRBJ2-3 | - | TRBV6-4 | few | CASSGEGDTDTQYF | TGTGCCAGCAGTGGAGAGGGGGACACAGATACGCAGTATTTT
TRBJ2-2 | TRBD2 | TRBV2 | - | CAGISPAGGNTGELFF | TGTGCCGGCATCTCTCCAGCGGGGGGGAACACCGGGGAGCTGTTTTTT
TRBJ2-1 | - | TRBV21-1 | many | CASSKYNEQFF | TGTGCCAGCAGCAAATACAATGAGCAGTTCTTC